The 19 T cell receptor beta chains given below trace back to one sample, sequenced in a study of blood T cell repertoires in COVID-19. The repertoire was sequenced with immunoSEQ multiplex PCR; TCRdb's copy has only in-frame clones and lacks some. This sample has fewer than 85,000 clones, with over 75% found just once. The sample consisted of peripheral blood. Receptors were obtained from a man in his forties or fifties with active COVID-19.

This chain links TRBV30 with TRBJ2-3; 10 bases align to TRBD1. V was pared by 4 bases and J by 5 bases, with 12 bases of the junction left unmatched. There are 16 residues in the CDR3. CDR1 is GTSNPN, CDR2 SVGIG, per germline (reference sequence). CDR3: CAWTPGGTGVLDTQYF. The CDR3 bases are TGTGCCTGGACCCCAGGCGGGACAGGGGTTTTAGATACGCAGTATTTT.

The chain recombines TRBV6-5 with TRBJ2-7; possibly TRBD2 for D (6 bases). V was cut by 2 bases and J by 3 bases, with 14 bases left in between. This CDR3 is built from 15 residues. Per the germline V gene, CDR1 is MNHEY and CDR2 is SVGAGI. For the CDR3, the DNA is TGTGCCAGCAGTTACGCTAGCGAGCAGTTCTACGAGCAGTACTTC. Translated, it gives CASSYASEQFYEQYF.

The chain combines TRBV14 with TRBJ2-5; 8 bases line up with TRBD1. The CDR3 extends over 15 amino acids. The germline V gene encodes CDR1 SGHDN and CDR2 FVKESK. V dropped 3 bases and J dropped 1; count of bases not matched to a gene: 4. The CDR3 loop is CASSQHRGFQETQYF. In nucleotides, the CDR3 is TGTGCCAGCAGCCAGCACAGGGGGTTCCAAGAGACCCAGTACTTC.

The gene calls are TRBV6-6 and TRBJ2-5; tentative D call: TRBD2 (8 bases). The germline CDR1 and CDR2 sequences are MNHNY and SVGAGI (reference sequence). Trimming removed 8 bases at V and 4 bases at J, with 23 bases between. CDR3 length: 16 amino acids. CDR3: CASAPRQGLGGETQYF. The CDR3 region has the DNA TGTGCCAGCGCCCCGAGACAGGGACTAGGGGGAGAGACCCAGTACTTC.

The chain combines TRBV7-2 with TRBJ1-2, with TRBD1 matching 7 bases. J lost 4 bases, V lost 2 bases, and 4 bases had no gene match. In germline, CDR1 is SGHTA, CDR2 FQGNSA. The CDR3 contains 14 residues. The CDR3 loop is CASSLSGTAYGYTF. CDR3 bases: TGTGCCAGCAGCTTATCCGGGACAGCCTATGGCTACACCTTC.

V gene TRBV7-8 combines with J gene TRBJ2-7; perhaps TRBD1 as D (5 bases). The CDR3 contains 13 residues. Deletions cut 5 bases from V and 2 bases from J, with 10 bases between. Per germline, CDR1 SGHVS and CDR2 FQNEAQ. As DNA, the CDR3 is TGTGCCAGCAGCCCCGACAGTCCCTACGAGCAGTACTTC. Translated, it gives CASSPDSPYEQYF.

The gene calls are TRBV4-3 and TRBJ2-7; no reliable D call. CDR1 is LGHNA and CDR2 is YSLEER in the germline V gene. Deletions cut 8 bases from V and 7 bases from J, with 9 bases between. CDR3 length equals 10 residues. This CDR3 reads CASRGGEQYF. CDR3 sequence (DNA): TGCGCCAGCCGCGGTGGGGAGCAGTACTTC.

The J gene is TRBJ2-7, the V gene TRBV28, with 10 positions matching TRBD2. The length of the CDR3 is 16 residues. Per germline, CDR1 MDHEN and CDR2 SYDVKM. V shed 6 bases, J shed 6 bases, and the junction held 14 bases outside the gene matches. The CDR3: CASSAHSSGRVSEQYF. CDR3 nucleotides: TGTGCCAGCAGCGCACACTCTAGCGGGAGAGTTTCCGAGCAGTACTTC.

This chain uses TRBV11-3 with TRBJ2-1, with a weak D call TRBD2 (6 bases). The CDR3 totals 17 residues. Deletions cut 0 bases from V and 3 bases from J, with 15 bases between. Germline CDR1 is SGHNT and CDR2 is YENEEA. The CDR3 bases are TGTGCCAGCAGCTTAGAAGGGGCTAGCGCCCTCTACAATGAGCAGTTCTTC. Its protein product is CASSLEGASALYNEQFF.

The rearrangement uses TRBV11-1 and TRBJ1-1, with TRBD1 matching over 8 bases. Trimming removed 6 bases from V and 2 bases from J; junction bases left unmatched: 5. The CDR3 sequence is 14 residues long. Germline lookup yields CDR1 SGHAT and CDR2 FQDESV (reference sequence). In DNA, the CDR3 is TGTGCCAGCAGTCCCGACAGGGGTAACACTGAAGCTTTCTTT. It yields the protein CASSPDRGNTEAFF.

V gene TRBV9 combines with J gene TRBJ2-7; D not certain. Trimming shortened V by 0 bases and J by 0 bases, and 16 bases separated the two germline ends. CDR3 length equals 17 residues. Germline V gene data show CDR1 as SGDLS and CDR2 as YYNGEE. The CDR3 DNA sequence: TGTGCCAGCAGCGTAGTAGCCGTCCGGCGGTACTCCTACGAGCAGTACTTC. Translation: CASSVVAVRRYSYEQYF.

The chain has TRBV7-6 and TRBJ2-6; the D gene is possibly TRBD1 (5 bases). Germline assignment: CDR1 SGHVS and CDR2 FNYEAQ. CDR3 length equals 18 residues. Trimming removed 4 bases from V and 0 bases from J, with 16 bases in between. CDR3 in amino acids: CASSWGVDGRSGANVLTF. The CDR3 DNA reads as TGTGCCAGCAGCTGGGGCGTCGACGGTCGCTCTGGGGCCAACGTCCTGACTTTC.

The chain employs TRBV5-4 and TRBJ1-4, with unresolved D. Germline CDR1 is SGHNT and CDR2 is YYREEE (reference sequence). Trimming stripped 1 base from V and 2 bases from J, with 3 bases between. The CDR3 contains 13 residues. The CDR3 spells CASSLYTNEKLFF. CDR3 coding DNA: TGTGCCAGCAGCTTGTATACTAATGAAAAACTGTTTTTT.

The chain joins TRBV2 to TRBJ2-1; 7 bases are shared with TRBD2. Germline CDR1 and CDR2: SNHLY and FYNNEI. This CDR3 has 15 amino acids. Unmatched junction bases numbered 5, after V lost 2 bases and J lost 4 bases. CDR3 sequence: CASSELASGYNEQFF. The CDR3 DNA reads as TGTGCCAGCAGTGAACTCGCTAGCGGATACAATGAGCAGTTCTTC.

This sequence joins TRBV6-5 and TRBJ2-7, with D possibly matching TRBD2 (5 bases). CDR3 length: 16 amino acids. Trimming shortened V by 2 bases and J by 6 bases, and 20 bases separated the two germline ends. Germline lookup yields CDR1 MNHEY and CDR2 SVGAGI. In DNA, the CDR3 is TGTGCCAGCAGTTACGATGGAGGTTCCACCCCACGCGAGCAGTACTTC. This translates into CASSYDGGSTPREQYF.

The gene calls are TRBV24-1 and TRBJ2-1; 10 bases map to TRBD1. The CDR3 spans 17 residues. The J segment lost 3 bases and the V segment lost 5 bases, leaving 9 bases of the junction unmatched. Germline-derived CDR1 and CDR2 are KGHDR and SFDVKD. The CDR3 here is CATSAQRGTGVYNEQFF. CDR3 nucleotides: TGTGCCACCAGTGCCCAACGGGGGACAGGGGTCTACAATGAGCAGTTCTTC.

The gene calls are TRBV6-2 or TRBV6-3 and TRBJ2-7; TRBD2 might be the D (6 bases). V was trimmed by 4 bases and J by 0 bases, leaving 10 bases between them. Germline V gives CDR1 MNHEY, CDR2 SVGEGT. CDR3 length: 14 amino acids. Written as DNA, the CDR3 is TGTGCCAGCAGTTCGGACTATCCCTCCTACGAGCAGTACTTC. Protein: CASSSDYPSYEQYF.

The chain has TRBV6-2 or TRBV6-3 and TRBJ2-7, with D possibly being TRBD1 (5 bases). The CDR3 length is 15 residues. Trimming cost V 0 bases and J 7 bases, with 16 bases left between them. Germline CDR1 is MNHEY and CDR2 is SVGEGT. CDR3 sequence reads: CASSYSTHRGSEQYF. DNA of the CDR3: TGTGCCAGCAGTTACTCGACTCATAGGGGCTCTGAGCAGTACTTC.

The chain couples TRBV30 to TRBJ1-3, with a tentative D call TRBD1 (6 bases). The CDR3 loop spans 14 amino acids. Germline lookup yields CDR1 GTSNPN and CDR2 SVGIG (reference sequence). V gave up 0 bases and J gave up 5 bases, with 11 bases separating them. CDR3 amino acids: CAWSVDSVRNTIYF. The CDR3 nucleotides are TGTGCCTGGAGTGTGGACAGCGTGCGAAACACCATATATTTT.